This T cell receptor beta chain was recorded in a study of post-analysis software for immune sequencing data. Study information: Some patients lacked subtype; others had relapsing-remitting, secondary progressive or progressive-relapsing disease. General study results and limits: Normalized Chao1 diversity in multiple sclerosis patients fell significantly below that of controls. Those samples that were prepared in the same batch co-clustered strongly by F measure. With TRBV5-6, TRBV5-1 and TRBV20-1 included, 4 to 6 TRBV segments were more frequent in patients than in controls.

Germline-derived CDR1 and CDR2 are SGHRS and YFSETQ. CDR3 length equals 13 residues. The V gene lost 0 bases and the J gene lost 11 bases, with 14 bases spanning the gap. Unique molecular identifiers had been added to the TCR beta cDNA libraries. Approximately 500,000 cDNA molecules were recovered from an input of about 0.95 to 11 million T cells. TCRdb fed the PCR reads into MiXCR, producing one record per CDR3 protein. The data show around 700,000 distinct CDR3 sequences, with 55% to 60% seen just once and about 11% held by the top ten. This clonotype was picked up one time. Its cognate antigen is unknown.

The rearrangement links TRBV5-1 to TRBJ2-5; D gene ambiguous. The clonotype originates from a girl under 10 years old with multiple sclerosis. Sequenced: blood. CDR3 amino acids: CASSLDSSLEQYF. The CDR3 coding sequence is TGCGCCAGCAGCTTGGACAGCTCTTTAGAGCAGTACTTC.